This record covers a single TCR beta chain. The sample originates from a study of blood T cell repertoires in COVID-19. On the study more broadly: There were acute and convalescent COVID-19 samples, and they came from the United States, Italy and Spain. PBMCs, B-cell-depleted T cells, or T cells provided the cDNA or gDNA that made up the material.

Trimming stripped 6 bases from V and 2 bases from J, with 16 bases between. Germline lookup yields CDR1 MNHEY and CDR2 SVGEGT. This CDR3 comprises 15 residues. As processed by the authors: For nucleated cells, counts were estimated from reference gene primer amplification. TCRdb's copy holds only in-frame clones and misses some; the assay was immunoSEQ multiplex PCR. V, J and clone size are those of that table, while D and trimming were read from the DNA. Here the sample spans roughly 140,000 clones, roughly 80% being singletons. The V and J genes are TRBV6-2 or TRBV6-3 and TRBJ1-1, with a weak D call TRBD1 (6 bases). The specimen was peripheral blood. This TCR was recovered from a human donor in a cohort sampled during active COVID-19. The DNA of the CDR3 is TGTGCCAGCAGCGGGGCAGGGGTCGTTAACACTGAAGCTTTCTTT. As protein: CASSGAGVVNTEAFF.